These T cell receptor beta chains were read from a single sample in a study of cytomegalovirus exposure and HLA in healthy donors. Only in-frame clones appear in the TCRdb table, and some are missing; sequencing was by immunoSEQ multiplex PCR. The data hold over 150,000 clones, with under 70% observed a single time. Sequenced input: PBMCs. The receptor source for this set is a woman aged 40 to 49 in good health and CMV-seropositive. Both conserved end residues are part of each CDR3. Each record gives: V gene, D gene, clone size, J gene, CDR3 protein, CDR3 DNA. The D gene is left open where the match is weak. Clone size, where shown, is once, few, many, or a class for clones that have expanded.

TRBV7-2	TRBD1	-	TRBJ2-6	CASSPGTGQSSGANVLTF	TGTGCCAGCAGCCCCGGGACAGGGCAGAGCTCTGGGGCCAACGTCCTGACTTTC
TRBV5-8	-	-	TRBJ2-5	CASSPRVRETQYF	TGTGCCAGCAGCCCCAGGGTACGGGAGACCCAGTACTTC
TRBV7-8	-	-	TRBJ2-3	CASSFSGGGPTDTQYF	TGTGCCAGCAGCTTTAGCGGAGGGGGCCCCACAGATACGCAGTATTTT
TRBV19	-	few	TRBJ2-3	CASSIRQAGTQYF	TGTGCCAGTAGTATTAGACAGGCGGGTACGCAGTATTTT
TRBV5-8	TRBD2	-	TRBJ2-5	CASSLDRAGEYF	TGTGCCAGCAGCTTGGATCGAGCGGGGGAATACTTC
TRBV28	-	-	TRBJ1-1	CASSPVPGTGNTEAFF	TGTGCCAGCAGTCCAGTTCCCGGTACAGGGAACACTGAAGCTTTCTTT
TRBV19	-	-	TRBJ2-3	CASSIQSTDTQYF	TGTGCCAGTAGTATCCAGAGCACAGATACGCAGTATTTT
TRBV4-3	-	-	TRBJ2-7	CASSQGNEQYF	TGCGCCAGCAGTCAGGGTAACGAGCAGTACTTC
TRBV29-1	-	-	TRBJ2-3	CSVSGVLTDTQYF	TGCAGCGTTTCCGGAGTACTCACAGATACGCAGTATTTT
TRBV5-4	TRBD1	few	TRBJ1-2	CASSPTYRGSNYGYTF	TGTGCCAGCAGTCCCACATACAGGGGGTCTAACTATGGCTACACCTTC
TRBV6-5	TRBD2	-	TRBJ2-7	CASSRTSGSYEQYF	TGTGCCAGCAGTAGGACTAGCGGGAGTTACGAGCAGTACTTC
TRBV7-9	-	-	TRBJ1-5	CASSLVQDQPQHF	TGTGCCAGCAGCTTAGTGCAGGATCAGCCCCAGCATTTT
TRBV2	-	-	TRBJ1-3	CASSEDRTSGNTIYF	TGTGCCAGCAGTGAAGACAGGACCTCTGGAAACACCATATATTTT
TRBV4-1	TRBD1	-	TRBJ1-1	CASSADRGNTEAFF	TGCGCCAGCAGCGCGGACAGGGGGAACACTGAAGCTTTCTTT
TRBV6-5	TRBD1	-	TRBJ1-4	CASSYSTGVEKLFF	TGTGCCAGCAGTTACTCTACAGGGGTTGAAAAACTGTTTTTT
TRBV4-3	-	-	TRBJ2-3	CASSQDGGFTDTQYF	TGCGCCAGCAGCCAAGACGGCGGGTTCACAGATACGCAGTATTTT
TRBV7-2	TRBD1	-	TRBJ2-1	CASSLRDRYNEQFF	TGTGCCAGCAGCTTAAGGGACAGATACAATGAGCAGTTCTTC
TRBV7-2	TRBD2	-	TRBJ2-1	CASSPGGAGDNEQFF	TGTGCCAGCAGCCCGGGGGGGGCGGGTGACAATGAGCAGTTCTTC
TRBV5-6	TRBD2	-	TRBJ2-5	CASSFRTSGEETQYF	TGTGCCAGCAGCTTCCGTACTAGCGGAGAAGAGACCCAGTACTTC
TRBV27	TRBD1	-	TRBJ2-3	CASSLRLTGASTDTQYF	TGTGCCAGCAGTTTACGCCTGACAGGGGCTAGCACAGATACGCAGTATTTT
TRBV28	TRBD1	-	TRBJ2-7	CASSLSGTVTYEQYF	TGTGCCAGCAGTCTATCCGGGACAGTGACCTACGAGCAGTACTTC
TRBV5-1	-	few	TRBJ2-7	CASSLDGLMGEQYF	TGCGCCAGCAGCTTGGATGGACTCATGGGAGAGCAGTACTTC
TRBV5-1	TRBD1	-	TRBJ1-4	CASSFDRGPPVGKLFF	TGCGCCAGCAGCTTCGACAGGGGGCCCCCCGTAGGAAAACTGTTTTTT
TRBV2	TRBD1	-	TRBJ1-2	CASSRTRTGANYGYTF	TGTGCCAGCAGTCGAACACGGACAGGGGCGAACTATGGCTACACCTTC
TRBV21-1	-	once	TRBJ2-7	CASSKWAGGHRYEQYF	TGTGCCAGCAGCAAATGGGCAGGGGGACATCGGTACGAGCAGTACTTC
TRBV9	-	few	TRBJ2-1	CASSATSSYNEQFF	TGTGCCAGCAGCGCGACTAGCTCCTACAATGAGCAGTTCTTC
TRBV18	-	-	TRBJ1-1	CASSPKWGTDTEAFF	TGTGCCAGCTCACCAAAGTGGGGCACGGACACTGAAGCTTTCTTT
TRBV29-1	-	-	TRBJ1-1	CSVDIRGISTEAFF	TGCAGCGTTGATATTCGCGGGATCAGCACTGAAGCTTTCTTT
TRBV9	TRBD2	-	TRBJ2-1	CASSPLGLADNEQFF	TGTGCCAGCAGCCCTTTGGGACTAGCGGACAATGAGCAGTTCTTC
TRBV5-4	TRBD1	-	TRBJ2-7	CASSADRATYEQYF	TGTGCCAGCAGCGCGGACAGGGCCACCTACGAGCAGTACTTC
TRBV6-5	-	-	TRBJ1-4	CASSRTGINEKLFF	TGTGCCAGCAGTAGGACGGGAATTAATGAAAAACTGTTTTTT
TRBV6-1	TRBD1	once	TRBJ1-2	CASSPRQGTTDYTF	TGTGCCAGCAGCCCGAGACAGGGGACAACGGACTACACCTTC
TRBV20-1	TRBD1	few	TRBJ2-1	CSAGQGVEQFF	TGCAGTGCTGGACAGGGAGTTGAGCAGTTCTTC
TRBV6-6	-	-	TRBJ2-5	CASGEHSAQGETQYF	TGTGCCAGCGGGGAGCACAGCGCACAGGGAGAGACCCAGTACTTC
TRBV6-6	TRBD1	-	TRBJ2-2	CASSYGGQGAGGELFF	TGTGCCAGCAGTTACGGGGGACAGGGGGCCGGCGGGGAGCTGTTTTTT
TRBV5-5	-	-	TRBJ1-1	CASSSHRSTEAFF	TGTGCCAGCAGCTCACACAGGTCCACTGAAGCTTTCTTT
TRBV18	-	-	TRBJ1-3	CASSPRSGESSGNTIYF	TGTGCCAGCTCACCACGTTCCGGGGAGAGCTCTGGAAACACCATATATTTT
TRBV2	-	-	TRBJ2-7	CASSGGGGGEQYF	TGTGCCAGCAGTGGCGGGGGCGGGGGCGAGCAGTACTTT
TRBV7-2	TRBD1	-	TRBJ2-2	CASSPGVARGRHGELFF	TGTGCCAGCAGCCCAGGAGTAGCCAGGGGGCGTCACGGGGAGCTGTTTTTT
TRBV4-1	-	-	TRBJ1-4	CASSQDVGGSAREKLFF	TGCGCCAGCAGCCAAGATGTTGGGGGGTCGGCCAGGGAAAAACTGTTTTTT
TRBV27	TRBD2	-	TRBJ2-3	CASRKGLAGGVTDTQYF	TGTGCCAGCAGGAAGGGACTAGCGGGAGGAGTCACAGATACGCAGTATTTT
TRBV5-4	TRBD2	-	TRBJ2-5	CASSLGLATETQYF	TGTGCCAGCAGCCTGGGACTAGCCACGGAGACCCAGTACTTC
TRBV29-1	-	-	TRBJ2-2	CSVDKQDTGELFF	TGCAGCGTTGACAAGCAGGATACCGGGGAGCTGTTTTTT
TRBV5-6	-	few	TRBJ2-7	CASSLRVVLRALDSYEQYF	TGTGCCAGCAGCTTGAGAGTCGTGCTCAGGGCCCTGGATTCCTACGAGCAGTACTTC
TRBV5-1	TRBD1	-	TRBJ1-1	CASSSGDRGDTEAFF	TGCGCCAGCAGCTCAGGGGACAGGGGAGACACTGAAGCTTTCTTT
TRBV6-1	TRBD1	-	TRBJ2-2	CASGRTGVSGELFF	TGTGCCAGCGGCCGAACAGGGGTTTCCGGGGAGCTGTTTTTT
TRBV4-3	-	once	TRBJ2-7	CASSQGQDISYEQYF	TGCGCCAGCAGCCAAGGTCAGGACATCTCCTACGAGCAGTACTTC
TRBV19	-	-	TRBJ2-2	CASSIAGVLGELFF	TGTGCCAGTAGTATAGCGGGAGTTCTCGGGGAGCTGTTTTTT
TRBV6-5	-	few	TRBJ2-7	CASSKDRGLSYEQYF	TGTGCCAGCAGTAAGGACAGAGGGCTCTCCTACGAGCAGTACTTC
TRBV28	-	few	TRBJ1-1	CATHSGTEAFF	TGTGCCACGCACTCGGGCACTGAAGCTTTCTTT
TRBV2	-	-	TRBJ1-5	CASRPRAGPQPQHF	TGTGCCAGCAGACCTAGAGCAGGGCCTCAGCCCCAGCATTTT
TRBV4-2	-	-	TRBJ1-2	CASSRERQDYGYTF	TGTGCCAGCAGCCGGGAAAGACAGGACTATGGCTACACCTTC
TRBV6-5	TRBD1	few	TRBJ1-1	CASSARGQSGTEAFF	TGTGCCAGCAGTGCAAGGGGACAGAGTGGAACTGAAGCTTTCTTT
TRBV9	TRBD2	-	TRBJ2-3	CASSPVGGLDTQYF	TGTGCCAGCAGCCCCGTGGGGGGGTTGGATACGCAGTATTTT
TRBV4-2	-	-	TRBJ2-2	CASSQDYGGELFF	TGTGCCAGCAGCCAAGATTACGGCGGGGAGCTGTTTTTT
TRBV19	TRBD1	-	TRBJ1-4	CASSRGQSEKLFF	TGTGCCAGTAGTCGGGGACAGTCTGAAAAACTGTTTTTT
TRBV28	TRBD1	-	TRBJ1-4	CASSLGQGREKLFF	TGTGCCAGCAGCCTGGGACAGGGTCGGGAAAAACTGTTTTTT
TRBV18	TRBD1	-	TRBJ1-3	CASSPGGQGNTIYF	TGTGCCAGCTCACCAGGGGGACAGGGAAACACCATATATTTT
TRBV9	-	-	TRBJ1-1	CASSVEGMTEAFF	TGTGCCAGCAGCGTTGAGGGTATGACTGAAGCTTTCTTT
TRBV11-2	TRBD1	-	TRBJ2-3	CASSRRTGQTTDTQYF	TGTGCCAGCAGCCGACGGACAGGCCAAACCACAGATACGCAGTATTTT